This T cell receptor beta chain was recovered during a study of Graves' ophthalmopathy and Graves' hyperthyroidism. Amplified material comprised TCR beta CDR3 regions derived from RNA transcripts. First-round RT-PCR used HTBI primers; second-round multiplex PCR followed. From the multiplex PCR reads, TCRdb called clonotypes with MiXCR, one entry per CDR3 protein. The top ten clones hold approximately 6.9% of a sample with about 620,000 distinct CDR3 sequences, approximately 21% of them seen once. Establishment of the diagnosis relied upon clinical symptoms, serum thyroxine, TRAb, thyroid ultrasound and orbital computed tomography. V lost 0 bases, J lost 8 bases, and 5 bases stayed unmatched. This CDR3 has 15 amino acids. Germline CDR1 SGHDT, CDR2 YYEEEE. This clonotype was counted many times.

Sequencing input: peripheral blood. This rearrangement joins TRBV5-6 to TRBJ1-2; 12 nucleotides match TRBD1. The origin of this receptor is a woman under 30 with stable Graves' hyperthyroidism. Some clones in this sample may be carry-over from other donors' samples. In nucleotides, the CDR3 is TGTGCCAGCAGCTTGGTCGGGACAGGGGGCAAAGGCTACACCTTC. Its translation: CASSLVGTGGKGYTF. The variable domain in full, with the rest retrieved from reference TRBV5-6 and TRBJ1-2, is DAGVTQSPTHLIKTRGQQVTLRCSPKSGHDTVSWYQQALGQGPQFIFQYYEEEERQRGNFPDRFSGHQFPNYSSELNVNALLLGDSALYLCASSLVGTGGKGYTFGSGTRLTVV.